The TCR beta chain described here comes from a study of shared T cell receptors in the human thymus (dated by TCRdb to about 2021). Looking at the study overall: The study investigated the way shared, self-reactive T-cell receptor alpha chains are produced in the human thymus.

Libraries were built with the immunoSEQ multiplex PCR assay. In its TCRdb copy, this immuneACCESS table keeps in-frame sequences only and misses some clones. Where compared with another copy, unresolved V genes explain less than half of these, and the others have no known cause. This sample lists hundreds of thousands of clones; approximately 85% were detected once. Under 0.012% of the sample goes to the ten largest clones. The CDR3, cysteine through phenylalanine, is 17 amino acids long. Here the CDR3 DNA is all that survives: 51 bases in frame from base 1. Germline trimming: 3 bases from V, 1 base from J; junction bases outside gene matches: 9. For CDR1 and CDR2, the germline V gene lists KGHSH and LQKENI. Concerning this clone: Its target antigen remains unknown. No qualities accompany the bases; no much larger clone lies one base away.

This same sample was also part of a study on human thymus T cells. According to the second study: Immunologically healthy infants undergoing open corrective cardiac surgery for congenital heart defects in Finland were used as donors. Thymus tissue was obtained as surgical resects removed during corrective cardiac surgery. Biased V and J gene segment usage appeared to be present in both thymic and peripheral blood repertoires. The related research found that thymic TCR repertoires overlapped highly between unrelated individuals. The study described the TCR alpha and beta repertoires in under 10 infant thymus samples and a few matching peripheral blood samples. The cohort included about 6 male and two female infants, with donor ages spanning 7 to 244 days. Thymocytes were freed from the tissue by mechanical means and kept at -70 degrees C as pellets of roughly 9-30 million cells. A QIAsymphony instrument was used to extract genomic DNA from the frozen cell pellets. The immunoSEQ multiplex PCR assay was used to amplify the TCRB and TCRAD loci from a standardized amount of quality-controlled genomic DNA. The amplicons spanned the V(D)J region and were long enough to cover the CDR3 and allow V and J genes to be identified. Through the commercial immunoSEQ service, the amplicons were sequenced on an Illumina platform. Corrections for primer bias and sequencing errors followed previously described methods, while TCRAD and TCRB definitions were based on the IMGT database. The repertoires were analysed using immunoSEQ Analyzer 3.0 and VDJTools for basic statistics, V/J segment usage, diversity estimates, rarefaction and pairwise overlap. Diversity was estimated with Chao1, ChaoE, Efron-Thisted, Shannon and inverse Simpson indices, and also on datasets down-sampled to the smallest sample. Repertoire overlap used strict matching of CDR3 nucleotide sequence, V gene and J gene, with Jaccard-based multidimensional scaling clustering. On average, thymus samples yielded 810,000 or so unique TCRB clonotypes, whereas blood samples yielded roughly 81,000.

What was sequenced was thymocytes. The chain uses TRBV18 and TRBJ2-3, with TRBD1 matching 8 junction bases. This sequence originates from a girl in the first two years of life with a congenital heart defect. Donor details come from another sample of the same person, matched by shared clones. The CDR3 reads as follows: CASSPGGQGVGTDTQYF. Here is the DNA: TGTGCCAGCTCACCGGGAGGACAGGGTGTTGGCACAGATACGCAGTATTTT.